This T cell receptor (beta chain) was documented in a study of cytomegalovirus exposure and HLA in healthy donors. PCR employed 60 Vbeta and 13 Jbeta primers. Clones were sequenced by immunoSEQ multiplex PCR, and TCRdb holds only the in-frame ones, with some missing. The sample lists 190,000 or so clones; less than 90% were seen once. As to this clone: The antigen remains unidentified.

The CDR3 is 14 residues long. V lost 8 bases, J lost 4 bases, and 15 bases lay in between. Germline CDR1 is KGHSH and CDR2 is LQKENI. Study-wide points: Donors belonging to an Asian-associated ancestry cluster reportedly showed fewer N-insertions in productive TCRs than the 666-donor mean, according to what a later analysis found. Reportedly, cytomegalovirus status was diagnosed with high sensitivity and specificity. Roughly uniform sequencing depth across donors was assumed, possibly incorrectly.

The receptor comes from a man aged 45-65 years in good health and CMV-seronegative. The V gene is TRBV18, the J gene TRBJ1-5; no clear D. The specimen was PBMCs. The CDR3 loop is CASAIGGENQPQHF. The CDR3 DNA reads as TGTGCCAGCGCAATAGGCGGGGAGAATCAGCCCCAGCATTTT. Full variable domain (rest looked up from reference TRBV18 and TRBJ1-5): NAGVMQNPRHLVRRRGQEARLRCSPMKGHSHVYWYRQLPEEGLKFMVYLQKENIIDESGMPKERFSAEFPKEGPSILRIQQVVRGDSAAYFCASAIGGENQPQHFGDGTRLSIL.